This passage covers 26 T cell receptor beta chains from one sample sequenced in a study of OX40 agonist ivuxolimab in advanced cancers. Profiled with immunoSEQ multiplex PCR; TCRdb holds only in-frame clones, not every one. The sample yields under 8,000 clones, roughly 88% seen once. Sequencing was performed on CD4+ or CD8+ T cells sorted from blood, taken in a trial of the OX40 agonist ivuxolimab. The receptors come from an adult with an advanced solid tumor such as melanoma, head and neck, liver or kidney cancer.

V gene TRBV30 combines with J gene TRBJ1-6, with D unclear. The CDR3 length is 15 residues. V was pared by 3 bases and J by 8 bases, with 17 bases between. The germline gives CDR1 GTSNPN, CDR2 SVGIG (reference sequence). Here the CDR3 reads CAWRDRYGVYSPLHF. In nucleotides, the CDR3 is TGTGCCTGGAGAGACCGGTACGGGGTTTATTCACCCCTCCACTTT.

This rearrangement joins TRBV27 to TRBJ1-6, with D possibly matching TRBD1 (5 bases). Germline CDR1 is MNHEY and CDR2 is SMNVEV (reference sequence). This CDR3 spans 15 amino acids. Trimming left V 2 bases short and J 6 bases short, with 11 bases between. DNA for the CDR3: TGTGCCAGCAGTTTAGAGGGGATTTCTAATTCACCCCTCCACTTT. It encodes CASSLEGISNSPLHF.

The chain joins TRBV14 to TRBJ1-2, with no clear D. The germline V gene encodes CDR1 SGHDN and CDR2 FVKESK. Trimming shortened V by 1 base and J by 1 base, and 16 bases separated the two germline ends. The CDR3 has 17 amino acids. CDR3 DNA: TGTGCCAGCAGCCAAGCCCTGACGAACACCCTTAACTATGGCTACACCTTC. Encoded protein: CASSQALTNTLNYGYTF.

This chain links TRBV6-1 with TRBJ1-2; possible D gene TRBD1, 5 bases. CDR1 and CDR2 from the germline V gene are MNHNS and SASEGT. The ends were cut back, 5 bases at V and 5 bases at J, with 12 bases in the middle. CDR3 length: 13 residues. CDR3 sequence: CASSTTDFYGYTF. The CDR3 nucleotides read TGTGCCAGCAGTACGACAGACTTTTATGGCTACACCTTC.

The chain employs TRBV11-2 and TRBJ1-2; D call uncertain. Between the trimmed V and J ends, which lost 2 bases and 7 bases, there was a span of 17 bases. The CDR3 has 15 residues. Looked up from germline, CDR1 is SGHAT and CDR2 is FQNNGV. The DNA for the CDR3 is TGTGCCAGCAGCTTATCCCGGGCGACACGCTCTGGCTACACCTTC. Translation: CASSLSRATRSGYTF.

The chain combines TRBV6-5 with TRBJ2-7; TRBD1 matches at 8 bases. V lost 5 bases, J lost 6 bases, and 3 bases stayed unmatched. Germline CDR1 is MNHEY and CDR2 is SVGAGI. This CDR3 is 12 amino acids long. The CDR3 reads CASSRTGREQYF. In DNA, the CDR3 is TGTGCCAGCAGTAGGACAGGGCGCGAGCAGTACTTC.

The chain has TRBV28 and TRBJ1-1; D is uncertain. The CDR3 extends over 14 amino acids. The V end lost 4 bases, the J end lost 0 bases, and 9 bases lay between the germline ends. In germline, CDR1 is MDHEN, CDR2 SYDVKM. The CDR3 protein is CASSWVDMNTEAFF. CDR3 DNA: TGTGCCAGCAGTTGGGTAGACATGAACACTGAAGCTTTCTTT.

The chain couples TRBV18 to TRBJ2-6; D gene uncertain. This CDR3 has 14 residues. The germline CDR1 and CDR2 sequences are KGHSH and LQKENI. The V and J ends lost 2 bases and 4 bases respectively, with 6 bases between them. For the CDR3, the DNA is TGTGCCAGCTCACCAAACTTCGGGGCCAACGTCCTGACTTTC. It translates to CASSPNFGANVLTF.

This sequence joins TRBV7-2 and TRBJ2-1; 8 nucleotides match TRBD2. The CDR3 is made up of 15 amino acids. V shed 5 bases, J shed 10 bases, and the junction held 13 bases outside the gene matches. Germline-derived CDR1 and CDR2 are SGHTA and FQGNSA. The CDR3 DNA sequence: TGTGCCAGCAGCGTCACTAGCGGATCCCCAGGGGAGCAGTTCTTC. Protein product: CASSVTSGSPGEQFF.

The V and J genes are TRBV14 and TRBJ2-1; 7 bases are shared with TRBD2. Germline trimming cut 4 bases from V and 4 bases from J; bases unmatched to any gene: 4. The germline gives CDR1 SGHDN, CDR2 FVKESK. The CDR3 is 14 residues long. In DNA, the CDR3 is TGTGCCAGCAGCCCCCTGCGGGGGTACAATGAGCAGTTCTTC. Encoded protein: CASSPLRGYNEQFF.

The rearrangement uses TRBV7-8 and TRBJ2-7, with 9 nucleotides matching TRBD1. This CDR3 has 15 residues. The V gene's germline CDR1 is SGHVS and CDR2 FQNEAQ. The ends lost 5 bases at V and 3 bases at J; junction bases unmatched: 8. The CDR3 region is CASSPRTGDVYEQYF. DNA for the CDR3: TGTGCCAGCAGCCCCCGGACAGGGGATGTCTACGAGCAGTACTTC.

CDR3 coding DNA: TGCGCCAGCAGCCAAGGCCCCGGGGTAGCGGGAGGAGGAGATACGCAGTATTTT. Encoded protein: CASSQGPGVAGGGDTQYF. The rearrangement joins TRBV4-1 to TRBJ2-3, with 10 positions matching TRBD2. Germline V gene lookup returns CDR1 MGHRA and CDR2 YSYEKL. J was trimmed by 5 bases and V by 1 base; bases with no gene match: 12. The CDR3 has 18 residues.

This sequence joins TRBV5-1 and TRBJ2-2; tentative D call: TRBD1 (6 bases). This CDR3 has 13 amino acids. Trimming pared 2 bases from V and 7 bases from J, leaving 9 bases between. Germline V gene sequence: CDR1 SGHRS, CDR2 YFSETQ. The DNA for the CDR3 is TGCGCCAGCAGCTTACAGGGTGACGGGGAGCTGTTTTTT. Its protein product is CASSLQGDGELFF. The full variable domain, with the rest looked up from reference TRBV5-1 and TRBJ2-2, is KAGVTQTPRYLIKTRGQQVTLSCSPISGHRSVSWYQQTPGQGLQFLFEYFSETQRNKGNFPGRFSGRQFSNSRSEMNVSTLELGDSALYLCASSLQGDGELFFGEGSRLTVL.

The CDR3 DNA is TGCGCCACCCGCCGGGACAGGGGGAATACTGAAGCTTTCTTT. Its protein is CATRRDRGNTEAFF. V and J are TRBV10-2 and TRBJ1-1; 11 bases match TRBD1. The J segment lost 5 bases and the V segment lost 10 bases, leaving 9 bases of the junction unmatched. Germline-derived CDR1 and CDR2 are WSHSY and SAAADI. The CDR3 consists of 14 residues.

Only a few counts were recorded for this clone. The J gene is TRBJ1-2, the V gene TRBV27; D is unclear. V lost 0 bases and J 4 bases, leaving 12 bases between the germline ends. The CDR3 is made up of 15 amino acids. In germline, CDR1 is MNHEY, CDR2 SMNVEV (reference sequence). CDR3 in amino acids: CASSLSRGLGYGYTF. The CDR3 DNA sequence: TGTGCCAGCAGTTTATCCCGGGGATTGGGCTATGGCTACACCTTC.

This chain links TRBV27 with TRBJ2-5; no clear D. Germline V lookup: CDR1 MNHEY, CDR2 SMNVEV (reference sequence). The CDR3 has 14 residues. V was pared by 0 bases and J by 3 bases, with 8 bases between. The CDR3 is CASSLSATKETQYF. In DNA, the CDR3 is TGTGCCAGCAGTTTATCGGCGACGAAAGAGACCCAGTACTTC.

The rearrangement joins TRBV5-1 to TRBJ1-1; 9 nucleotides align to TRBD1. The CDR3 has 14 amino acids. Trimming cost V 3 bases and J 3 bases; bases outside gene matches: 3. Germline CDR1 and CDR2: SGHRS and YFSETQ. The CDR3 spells CASSSQGAHTEAFF. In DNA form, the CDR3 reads TGCGCCAGCAGCTCACAGGGGGCGCACACTGAAGCTTTCTTT.

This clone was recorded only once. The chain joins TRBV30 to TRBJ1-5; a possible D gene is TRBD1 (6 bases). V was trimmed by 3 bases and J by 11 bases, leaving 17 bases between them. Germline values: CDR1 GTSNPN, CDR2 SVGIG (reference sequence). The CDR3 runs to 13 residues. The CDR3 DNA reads TGTGCCTGGAGCGACAGGCCCCCGCTGGCCCAGCATTTT. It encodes CAWSDRPPLAQHF.

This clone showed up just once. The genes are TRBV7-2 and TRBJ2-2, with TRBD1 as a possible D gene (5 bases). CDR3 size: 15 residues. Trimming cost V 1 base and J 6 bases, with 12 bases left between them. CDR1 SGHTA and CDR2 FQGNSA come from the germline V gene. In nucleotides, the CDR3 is TGTGCCAGCAGCTTAGTGTGGGCAGGGTCCGGGGAGCTGTTTTTT. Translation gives CASSLVWAGSGELFF.

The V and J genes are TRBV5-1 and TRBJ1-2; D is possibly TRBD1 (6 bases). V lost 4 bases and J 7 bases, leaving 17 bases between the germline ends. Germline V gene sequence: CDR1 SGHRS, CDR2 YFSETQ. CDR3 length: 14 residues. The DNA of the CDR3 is TGCGCCAGCAGCCCAGGGGATCGTTCGGGTGGCTACACCTTC. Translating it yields CASSPGDRSGGYTF. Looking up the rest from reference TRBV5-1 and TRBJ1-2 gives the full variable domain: KAGVTQTPRYLIKTRGQQVTLSCSPISGHRSVSWYQQTPGQGLQFLFEYFSETQRNKGNFPGRFSGRQFSNSRSEMNVSTLELGDSALYLCASSPGDRSGGYTFGSGTRLTVV.

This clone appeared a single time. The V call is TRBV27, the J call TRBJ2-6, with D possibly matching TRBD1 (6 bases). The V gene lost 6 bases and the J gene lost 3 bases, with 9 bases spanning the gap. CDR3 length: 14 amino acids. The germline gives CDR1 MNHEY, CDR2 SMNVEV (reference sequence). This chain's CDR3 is CASRPGDGANVLTF. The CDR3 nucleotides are TGTGCCAGCAGGCCAGGGGATGGGGCCAACGTCCTGACTTTC.

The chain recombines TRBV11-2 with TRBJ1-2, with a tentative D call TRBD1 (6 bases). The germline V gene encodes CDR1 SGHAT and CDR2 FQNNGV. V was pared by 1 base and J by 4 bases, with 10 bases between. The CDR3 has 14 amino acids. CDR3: CASSLGGGGYGYTF. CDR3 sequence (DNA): TGTGCCAGCAGCTTAGGCGGAGGGGGCTATGGCTACACCTTC.

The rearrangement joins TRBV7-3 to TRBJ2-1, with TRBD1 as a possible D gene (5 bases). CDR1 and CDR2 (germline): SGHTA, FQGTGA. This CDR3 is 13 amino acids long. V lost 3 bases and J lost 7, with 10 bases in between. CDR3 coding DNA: TGTGCCAGCAGCTTTAAGGGGTGGAATGAGCAGTTCTTC. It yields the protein CASSFKGWNEQFF.

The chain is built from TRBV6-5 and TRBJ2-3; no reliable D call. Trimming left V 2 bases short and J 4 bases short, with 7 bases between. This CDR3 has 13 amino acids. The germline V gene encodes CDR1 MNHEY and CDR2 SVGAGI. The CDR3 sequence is CASSYGQSDTQYF. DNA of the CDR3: TGTGCCAGCAGTTACGGGCAGTCAGATACGCAGTATTTT.

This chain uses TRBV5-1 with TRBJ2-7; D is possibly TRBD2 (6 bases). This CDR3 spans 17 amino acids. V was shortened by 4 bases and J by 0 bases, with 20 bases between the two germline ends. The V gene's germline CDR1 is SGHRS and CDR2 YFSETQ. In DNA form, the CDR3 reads TGCGCCAGCAGCATGGGGTGGGGGGAAGAGGGCTCCTACGAGCAGTACTTC. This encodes CASSMGWGEEGSYEQYF.

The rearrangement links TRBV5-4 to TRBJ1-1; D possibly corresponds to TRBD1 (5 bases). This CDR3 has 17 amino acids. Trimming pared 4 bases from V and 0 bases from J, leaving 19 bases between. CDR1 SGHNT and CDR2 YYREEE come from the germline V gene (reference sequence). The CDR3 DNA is TGTGCCAGCAGCCCCGGCGGAGGGGCCATGATGAACACTGAAGCTTTCTTT. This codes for CASSPGGGAMMNTEAFF.